The rows below give T cell receptor beta chains drawn from one sample of a study of TIL therapy for anti-PD-1-resistant metastatic lung cancer. Generated by immunoSEQ multiplex PCR, the TCRdb table keeps only in-frame clones and is missing some. Here the sample spans more than 9,000 clones, approximately 83% being singletons. The sample consisted of tumor tissue, taken at baseline. Every receptor here comes from a person between 30 and 80 years old with non-small cell lung cancer. CDR3s include the opening cysteine and the closing phenylalanine or tryptophan. Fields, in order: V gene, J gene, D gene, clone size, CDR3 protein. The D gene is left open where the match is weak. Only part of the rows carry a size: once, few, many, or a class if the clone is expanded.

TRBV7-9	TRBJ1-4	NA	NA	CASSSDTFNEKLFF
TRBV27	TRBJ1-1	NA	NA	CASSFSPGLNTEAFF
TRBV30	TRBJ1-2	NA	NA	CAWGTPRYGYTF
TRBV4-1	TRBJ1-2	TRBD1	NA	CASSQKTGGNDYGYTF
TRBV29-1	TRBJ2-1	TRBD2	NA	CSVEEGTSGGVVQFF
TRBV6-5	TRBJ2-7	TRBD1	NA	CASSYSLGQGAREQYF
TRBV19	TRBJ1-1	NA	NA	CASSRTPRGETEAFF
TRBV10-3	TRBJ2-7	NA	NA	CAISAPPVETYEQYF
TRBV7-2	TRBJ2-7	NA	NA	CASSLGTGGMLEQYF
TRBV5-4	TRBJ1-1	TRBD1	NA	CASSLQGTGRTEAFF
TRBV19	TRBJ2-1	TRBD1	few	CASTPPTGGDYNEQFF
TRBV6-5	TRBJ2-2	TRBD1	once	CASRDRGPGELFF
TRBV6-5	TRBJ1-3	NA	few	CASSFKSGNTIYF
TRBV19	TRBJ2-3	NA	NA	CASTNTDTQYF
TRBV2	TRBJ1-1	NA	NA	CASSTGTQGTEAFF
TRBV6-6	TRBJ2-7	TRBD2	NA	CASSRTSGHYEQYF
TRBV15	TRBJ1-2	NA	NA	CATSRDKGVDGYTF
TRBV9	TRBJ2-5	TRBD2	NA	CASSAPVSGGTQYF
TRBV5-1	TRBJ2-7	TRBD2	NA	CASSLSGGSVREQYF
TRBV5-1	TRBJ2-7	TRBD2	NA	CASSPGTSGYEQYF
TRBV29-1	TRBJ1-2	NA	NA	CSVNWMGYGYTF
TRBV9	TRBJ2-2	TRBD1	NA	CASSSGTGNTGELFF
TRBV5-7	TRBJ2-7	TRBD1	NA	CASSFFGTGIPYEQYF
TRBV15	TRBJ2-7	TRBD2	NA	CATSRDPIFGRAYEQYF
TRBV27	TRBJ2-7	NA	once	CASSLFPMVLGEQYF
TRBV11-3	TRBJ2-3	TRBD1	NA	CASSSRRTGADTQYF
TRBV6-4	TRBJ2-2	NA	NA	CASSDSSTGNTGELFF
TRBV5-1	TRBJ2-2	TRBD2	NA	CASSVGSGSAGELFF
TRBV4-2	TRBJ2-5	TRBD2	NA	CASSQDPGTTLPETQYF
TRBV6-1	TRBJ2-3	TRBD1	NA	CASSDRGSTDTQYF
TRBV5-8	TRBJ2-1	NA	NA	CASSLGTAMSSYSEQFF
TRBV5-5	TRBJ1-5	TRBD1	few	CASRFRDSSNQPQHF
TRBV5-6	TRBJ2-1	NA	NA	CASSLPRSSYNEQFF
TRBV25-1	TRBJ1-4	TRBD1	NA	CASSEWISGGATNEKLFF
TRBV5-3	TRBJ2-1	TRBD2	NA	CARSLKRDSDNEQFF
TRBV4-2	TRBJ2-7	TRBD2	NA	CASSPAGSSYEQYF
TRBV10-3	TRBJ2-5	NA	NA	CAISAGVGRGQETQYF
TRBV7-3	TRBJ1-2	TRBD1	NA	CASSSGQGAGGYTF
TRBV5-1	TRBJ2-6	NA	once	CASSWNSGANVLTF
TRBV2	TRBJ2-5	TRBD1	NA	CAGNRGQETQYF
TRBV5-1	TRBJ2-5	NA	large	CASSSQETQYF
TRBV15	TRBJ1-1	NA	NA	CATIFTQSGYEAFF
TRBV29-1	TRBJ2-7	NA	few	CSVSRAPLYEQYF
TRBV6-1	TRBJ2-5	TRBD1	NA	CASSTFGTAETQYF
TRBV7-2	TRBJ2-3	TRBD1	once	CASSYIGQGSTDTQYF
TRBV7-9	TRBJ2-7	TRBD1	once	CASSQRQGAHEQYF
TRBV6-6	TRBJ2-7	TRBD1	NA	CASSYDGQGGSYEQYF
TRBV30	TRBJ1-5	NA	NA	CAWSSFEGQPQHF
TRBV7-2	TRBJ2-1	NA	few	CASAGGRNEQFF
TRBV4-1	TRBJ1-1	NA	NA	CASSQPPAVQAFF
TRBV7-9	TRBJ2-7	NA	NA	CASSLSQGAYEQYF
TRBV19	TRBJ2-3	NA	NA	CASSPLAGRDTDTQYF
TRBV7-9	TRBJ2-5	NA	NA	CASSLLGSKTQETQYF
TRBV30	NA	TRBD2	NA	CAWSVRKTSVYEQYF
TRBV18	TRBJ1-3	NA	NA	CASSLPGVGNTIYF